The 4 T cell receptor beta chains in this list originate from one sample, sequenced in a study of T cell repertoires in cytomegalovirus infection. These receptors' targets are unknown. TCRdb recomputed calls from the reads with MiXCR, one row per CDR3 protein. Among 700,000 to 900,000 distinct CDR3 sequences listed, almost 30% were seen once. Sample: cultured CD8+ T cells from PBMCs, taken from culture after CMV antigen stimulation. These receptors all stem from a human donor in good health (CMV status not recorded). Some clones in this sample may be carry-over from other donors' samples.

In DNA form, the CDR3 reads TGTGCCAGCAGTGTATGGACACGAAACGACAATGAGCAGTTCTTC. It is translated as CASSVWTRNDNEQFF. V and J are TRBV25-1 and TRBJ2-1, with D maybe TRBD1 (5 bases). Germline-derived CDR1 and CDR2 are MGHDK and SYGVNS. Trimming took off 4 bases at V and 5 bases at J, with 15 bases between the two ends. CDR3 length: 15 amino acids. Looking up the rest from reference TRBV25-1 and TRBJ2-1 gives the full variable domain: EADIYQTPRYLVIGTGKKITLECSQTMGHDKMYWYQQDPGMELHLIHYSYGVNSTEKGDLSSESTVSRIRTEHFPLTLESARPSHTSQYLCASSVWTRNDNEQFFGPGTRLTVL.

The genes are TRBV5-5 and TRBJ2-1; unclear D gene. V lost 0 bases to trimming and J lost 8 bases, with 9 bases between them. The length of the CDR3 is 13 residues. The V gene's germline CDR1 is SGHKS and CDR2 YYEKEE (reference sequence). CDR3 nucleotide sequence: TGTGCCAGCAGCTTGGCCAAATCGGATGAGCAGTTCTTC. It codes for CASSLAKSDEQFF.

The chain carries TRBV19 and TRBJ1-4; 7 bases are a match to TRBD1. The CDR3 spans 15 residues. V trimming: 4 bases; J trimming: 5 bases; junction bases outside the gene matches: 7. Germline V lookup: CDR1 LNHDA, CDR2 SQIVND (reference sequence). The CDR3, as DNA: TGTGCCAGTAGTAGCCAGGACAGGCCCAATGAAAAACTGTTTTTT. Its translation is CASSSQDRPNEKLFF.

This rearrangement joins TRBV19 to TRBJ2-7; 12 bases map to TRBD1. Trimming cost V 7 bases and J 5 bases; bases outside gene matches: 6. This CDR3 region has 14 residues. The germline V gene encodes CDR1 LNHDA and CDR2 SQIVND (reference sequence). CDR3 residues: CASTGTGGVDEQYF. In DNA, the CDR3 is TGTGCCAGTACCGGGACAGGGGGCGTCGACGAGCAGTACTTC.